Reported below is one T cell receptor beta chain. Its antigen is not known. 60 Vbeta and 13 Jbeta primers were used in PCR. The protocol was immunoSEQ multiplex PCR, while the TCRdb copy is restricted to in-frame clones and leaves out a portion. Of about 120,000 clones in the sample, 60% to 70% were seen once. The data stem from a study of cytomegalovirus exposure and HLA in healthy donors. The CDR3 loop spans 13 amino acids. The V gene's germline CDR1 is LNHDA and CDR2 SQIVND (reference sequence). Study-wide results and limits: TCR beta chain V- and J-gene trimming was linked, in a later analysis, to a missense variant in DCLRE1C. Confirmation was obtained in vitro that a few CMV-associated chains are specific for CMV antigens. There was a cluster of highly shared sequence variants that was likely a sequencing artifact.

The source is a woman in her thirties or forties in good health and CMV-seropositive. The chain links TRBV19 to TRBJ2-5; D possibly corresponds to TRBD1 (5 bases). With the DNA end fitting TRBJ2-7 better, the J assignment may be wrong. Sequencing was performed on PBMCs. The CDR3 DNA follows: TGTGCCAGTAGTTGGGGCGGTACCTACGAGCAGTACTTC. Its protein product is CASSWGGTYEQYF.